The sequence of this TCR beta chain was determined in a study of cytomegalovirus exposure and HLA in healthy donors. Findings and limits, study-wide: Reports credit the classifier with highly specific, highly sensitive diagnosis of cytomegalovirus status. Usually a TCR sequence was rare, but some public TCRs were found in many donors.

The donors were members of the validation cohort, which comprised 120 subjects and was separate from the first cohort of 600 to 850 subjects. Sequenced by immunoSEQ multiplex PCR; TCRdb stores in-frame clones only, minus some. The sample has under 200,000 clones; 86% are singletons. This clone was found many times. Its antigen remains unknown. CDR3 size: 17 residues. V trimming: 2 bases; J trimming: 6 bases; junction bases outside the gene matches: 9. Germline CDR1 is SGDLS and CDR2 is YYNGEE. The sequence was obtained from a woman aged 18-30 years in good health and CMV-seronegative. The chain carries TRBV9 and TRBJ2-2, with TRBD2 matching over 11 bases. Material: PBMCs. The CDR3 bases are TGTGCCAGCAGCGTTGCCTTAGCGGGAGGGCCGGCCGGGGAGCTGTTTTTT. Protein product: CASSVALAGGPAGELFF. The complete variable domain, with remaining parts taken from reference TRBV9 and TRBJ2-2, reads DSGVTQTPKHLITATGQRVTLRCSPRSGDLSVYWYQQSLDQGLQFLIQYYNGEERAKGNILERFSAQQFPDLHSELNLSSLELGDSALYFCASSVALAGGPAGELFFGEGSRLTVL.